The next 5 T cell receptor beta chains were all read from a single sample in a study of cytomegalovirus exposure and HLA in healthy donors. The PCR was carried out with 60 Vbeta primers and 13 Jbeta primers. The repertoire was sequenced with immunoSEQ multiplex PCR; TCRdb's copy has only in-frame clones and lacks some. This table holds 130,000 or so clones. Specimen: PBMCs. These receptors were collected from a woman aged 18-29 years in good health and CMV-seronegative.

CDR3 in amino acids: CASSRGQVQSNEQFF. Here the CDR3 DNA reads TGTGCCAGCAGCAGGGGACAGGTTCAATCCAATGAGCAGTTCTTC. This rearrangement joins TRBV5-4 to TRBJ2-1, with TRBD1 matching over 8 bases. This CDR3 comprises 15 residues. The V gene end was trimmed by 4 bases and the J gene end by 6 bases; junction bases not matched to a gene: 9. Looked up from germline, CDR1 is SGHNT and CDR2 is YYREEE (reference sequence).

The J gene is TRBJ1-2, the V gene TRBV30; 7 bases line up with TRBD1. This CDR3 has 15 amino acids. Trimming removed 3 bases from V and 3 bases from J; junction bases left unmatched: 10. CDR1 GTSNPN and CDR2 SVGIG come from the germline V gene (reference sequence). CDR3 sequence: CAWRMGQLLDYGYTF. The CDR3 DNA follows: TGTGCCTGGAGGATGGGACAGCTTTTGGACTATGGCTACACCTTC.

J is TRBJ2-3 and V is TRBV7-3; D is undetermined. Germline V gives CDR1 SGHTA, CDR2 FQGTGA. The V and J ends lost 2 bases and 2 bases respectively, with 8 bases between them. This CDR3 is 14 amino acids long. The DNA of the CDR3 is TGTGCCAGCAGCTTAGGGCTAAACACAGATACGCAGTATTTT. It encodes CASSLGLNTDTQYF.

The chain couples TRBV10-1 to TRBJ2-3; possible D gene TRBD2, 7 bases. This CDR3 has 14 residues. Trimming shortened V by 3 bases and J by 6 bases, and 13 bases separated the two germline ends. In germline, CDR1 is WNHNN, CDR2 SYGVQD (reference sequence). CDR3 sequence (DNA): TGCGCCAGCAGTGATGTAGGGGGGGCGGATACGCAGTATTTT. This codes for CASSDVGGADTQYF.

The CDR3 reads CASSYLTGGFTDTQYF. DNA of the CDR3: TGTGCCAGCAGTTACTTGACAGGGGGGTTCACAGATACGCAGTATTTT. V and J are TRBV5-6 and TRBJ2-3; 9 nucleotides match TRBD1. Unmatched junction bases numbered 9, after V lost 5 bases and J lost 2 bases. The CDR3 sequence is 16 residues long. Per the germline V gene, CDR1 is SGHDT and CDR2 is YYEEEE.